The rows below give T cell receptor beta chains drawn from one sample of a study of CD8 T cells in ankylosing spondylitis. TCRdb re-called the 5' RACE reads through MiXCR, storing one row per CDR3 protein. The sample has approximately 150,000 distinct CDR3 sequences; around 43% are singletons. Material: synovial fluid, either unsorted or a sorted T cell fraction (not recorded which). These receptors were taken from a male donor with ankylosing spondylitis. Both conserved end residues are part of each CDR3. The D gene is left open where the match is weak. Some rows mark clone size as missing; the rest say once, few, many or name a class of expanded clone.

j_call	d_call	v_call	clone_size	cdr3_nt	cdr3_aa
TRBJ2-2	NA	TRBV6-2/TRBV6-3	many	TGTGCCAGCAGTTACTCGGGGACCAGGGCCGGGGAGCTGTTTTTT	CASSYSGTRAGELFF
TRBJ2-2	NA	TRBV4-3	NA	TGCGCCAGCAGCCAAGCGGTTAGAGGTACCGGGGAGCTGTTTTTT	CASSQAVRGTGELFF
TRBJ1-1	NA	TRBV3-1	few	TGTGCCAGCACGGACAGTGGGATGAACACTGAAGCTTTCTTT	CASTDSGMNTEAFF
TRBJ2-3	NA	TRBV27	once	TGTGCCAGCAGCCCCGAAGGGTTTACCACAGATACGCAGTATTTT	CASSPEGFTTDTQYF
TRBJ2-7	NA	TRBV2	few	TGTGCCAGCACCGACCTAGACAGTATCTCCTACGAGCAGTACTTC	CASTDLDSISYEQYF
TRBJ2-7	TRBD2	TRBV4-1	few	TGCGCCAGCAGCCAAGATTGGGGGGGTGCGTCCTACGAGCAGTACTTC	CASSQDWGGASYEQYF
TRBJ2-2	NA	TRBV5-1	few	TGCGCCAGGTCGGGACCTCTCGAGAACACCGGGGAGCTGTTTTTT	CARSGPLENTGELFF
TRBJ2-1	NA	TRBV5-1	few	TGCGCCAGCATGATCGGGAGCTCCTACAATGAGCAGTTCTTC	CASMIGSSYNEQFF
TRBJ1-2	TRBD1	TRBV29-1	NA	TGCAGCGTTGAAGACCAACCCCGGGGACAGTCCTATGGCTACACCTTC	CSVEDQPRGQSYGYTF
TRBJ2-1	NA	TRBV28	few	TGTGCCAGCAGTTTGGCCGGTCATGAGCAGTTCTTC	CASSLAGHEQFF
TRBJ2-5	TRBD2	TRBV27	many	TGTGCCAGCAGTCCCTCGGGACTAGCGGGGCAAGAGACCCAGTACTTC	CASSPSGLAGQETQYF
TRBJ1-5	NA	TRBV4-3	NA	TGCGCCAGCAGCCAAGAAAGATGGGGGATATTGAGTAGCAATCAGCCCCAGCATTTT	CASSQERWGILSSNQPQHF
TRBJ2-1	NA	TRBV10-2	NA	TGCGCCAGCAGTGCACTTGGATACAATGAGCAGTTCTTC	CASSALGYNEQFF
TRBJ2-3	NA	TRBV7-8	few	TGTGCCAGCAGCCTGAGCGGAAACCTGGGGACAGATACGCAGTATTTT	CASSLSGNLGTDTQYF
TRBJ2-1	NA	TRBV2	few	TGTGCCAGCGAAAGTCCAGGGGTAGGAGACAATGAGCAGTTCTTC	CASESPGVGDNEQFF
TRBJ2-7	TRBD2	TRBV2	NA	TGTGCCAGCAGTGAGTTGCGGGGGTCCTACGAGCAGTACTTC	CASSELRGSYEQYF
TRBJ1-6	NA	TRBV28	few	TGTGCCAGCGGGTTCCTACACGGGATGTATAATTCACCCCTCCACTTT	CASGFLHGMYNSPLHF
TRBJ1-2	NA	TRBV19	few	TGTGCCAGTAGTATAGCCGTGAACTATGGCTACACCTTC	CASSIAVNYGYTF
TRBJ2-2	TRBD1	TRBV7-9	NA	TGTGCCAGCAGCTCCGGACAGGGGGCCGGGGAGCTGTTTTTT	CASSSGQGAGELFF
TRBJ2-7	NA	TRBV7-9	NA	TGTGCCAGCAGCCTTTACCGGGGCCTGGAGAACTCCTACGAGCAGTACTTC	CASSLYRGLENSYEQYF
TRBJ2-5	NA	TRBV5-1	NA	TGCGCCAGCAGCTTGTTCAGCTCCTGGGAGACCCAGTACTTC	CASSLFSSWETQYF
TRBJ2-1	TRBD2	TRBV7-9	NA	TGTGCCAGCAGCCATCTTAGCGGGAGTAGATACAATGAGCAGTTCTTC	CASSHLSGSRYNEQFF